These 11 T cell receptor beta chains came from one sample sequenced in a study of cytomegalovirus exposure and HLA in healthy donors. A multiplex PCR was run with 60 Vbeta primers and 13 Jbeta primers. Using immunoSEQ multiplex PCR, the repertoire was profiled, and TCRdb retains in-frame clones only, with some absent. Of about 100,000 clones detected, 76% appear once; the ten largest clones hold 4%. The specimen was PBMCs. These receptors all come from a woman aged 50 to 65 in good health and CMV-seropositive.

CDR3 residues: CSVEKGAGPFYGYTF. The CDR3, as DNA: TGCAGCGTTGAAAAAGGTGCAGGGCCCTTCTATGGCTACACCTTC. J is TRBJ1-2 and V is TRBV29-1; a possible D gene is TRBD1 (5 bases). V lost 2 bases to trimming and J lost 4 bases, with 17 bases between them. This CDR3 is 15 amino acids long. Germline V gene data show CDR1 as SQVTM and CDR2 as ANQGSEA. Variable domain in full (rest from reference TRBV29-1 and TRBJ1-2): SAVISQKPSRDICQRGTSLTIQCQVDSQVTMMFWYRQQPGQSLTLIATANQGSEATYESGFVIDKFPISRPNLTFSTLTVSNMSPEDSSIYLCSVEKGAGPFYGYTFGSGTRLTVV.

The CDR3 spells CASSYIPGLAGTYNEQFF. In DNA form, the CDR3 reads TGTGCCAGCAGCTATATCCCGGGACTAGCGGGGACATACAATGAGCAGTTCTTC. J is TRBJ2-1 and V is TRBV11-2; 13 nucleotides align to TRBD2. The CDR3 length is 18 residues. Germline CDR1 is SGHAT and CDR2 is FQNNGV. V gave up 4 bases and J gave up 4 bases; unmatched junction bases: 10.

This clone was seen a few times. The same CDR3 also results from other DNA sequences found in this sample. This chain links TRBV10-1 with TRBJ1-2, with 7 bases aligning to TRBD1. The CDR3 length is 13 residues. With V trimmed by 6 bases and J by 5 bases, 6 bases remained unmatched. The V gene's germline CDR1 is WNHNN and CDR2 SYGVQD (reference sequence). The CDR3 spells CASSPGTAYGYTF. In DNA, the CDR3 is TGCGCCAGCAGCCCCGGGACAGCGTATGGCTACACCTTC.

This clone was observed a single time. The chain recombines TRBV18 with TRBJ1-5, with D possibly being TRBD1 (6 bases). The CDR3 has 14 residues. Trimming shortened V by 4 bases and J by 3 bases, and 10 bases separated the two germline ends. The germline V gene encodes CDR1 KGHSH and CDR2 LQKENI. The CDR3 region has the DNA TGTGCCAGCTCACGCACAGGGACCAATCAGCCCCAGCATTTT. Protein: CASSRTGTNQPQHF.

The CDR3 DNA follows: TGTGCCAGCAGTCTCCCGGGACAGGGGAAGACAGATACGCAGTATTTT. Protein sequence: CASSLPGQGKTDTQYF. The J gene is TRBJ2-3, the V gene TRBV28; 10 positions agree with TRBD1. V was clipped by 5 bases and J by 3 bases; unmatched bases: 8. The CDR3 has 16 residues. Germline CDR1 and CDR2: MDHEN and SYDVKM. The full variable domain, rest sourced from reference TRBV28 and TRBJ2-3, is DVKVTQSSRYLVKRTGEKVFLECVQDMDHENMFWYRQDPGLGLRLIYFSYDVKMKEKGDIPEGYSVSREKKERFSLILESASTNQTSMYLCASSLPGQGKTDTQYFGPGTRLTVL.

The V call is TRBV29-1, the J call TRBJ2-3; 11 bases align to TRBD2. The trim removed 6 bases at V and 2 bases at J, leaving 4 bases unmatched. The CDR3 contains 14 residues. The germline V gene has CDR1 SQVTM and CDR2 ANQGSEA. DNA for the CDR3: TGCAGCGTGAGACTAGCGGGGACCACAGATACGCAGTATTTT. It specifies CSVRLAGTTDTQYF.

V gene TRBV2 combines with J gene TRBJ1-1; possibly TRBD1 for D (5 bases). V lost 6 bases to trimming and J lost 1 base, with 9 bases between them. CDR3 length: 13 amino acids. Germline V gene lookup returns CDR1 SNHLY and CDR2 FYNNEI. CDR3 region: CASSLDTNTEAFF. The CDR3 nucleotides are TGTGCCAGCAGCTTGGACACGAACACTGAAGCTTTCTTT.

The rearrangement joins TRBV6-6 to TRBJ2-7; 9 bases match TRBD2. Germline V CDR1 and CDR2: MNHNY, SVGAGI (reference sequence). The CDR3 consists of 15 residues. Trimming took 2 bases from V and 4 from J; bases not matched to a gene: 6. The CDR3 bases are TGTGCCAGCAGTTACGGCGCGGGAGGGCCTTACGAGCAGTACTTC. It encodes CASSYGAGGPYEQYF.

The V gene is TRBV5-1, the J gene TRBJ1-4, with 7 nucleotides matching TRBD1. The germline gives CDR1 SGHRS, CDR2 YFSETQ. The CDR3 is 16 residues long. V gave up 0 bases and J gave up 4 bases; unmatched junction bases: 6. DNA for the CDR3: TGCGCCAGCAGCTTGGCCACGGGACAGTATAATGAAAAACTGTTTTTT. Its translation: CASSLATGQYNEKLFF.

The gene calls are TRBV2 and TRBJ2-3, with D uncertain. Germline CDR1 is SNHLY and CDR2 is FYNNEI. Trimming left V 1 base short and J 2 bases short, with 13 bases between. The CDR3 consists of 16 residues. CDR3 residues: CASSEVQKPSTDTQYF. CDR3 DNA sequence: TGTGCCAGCAGTGAAGTGCAGAAACCTTCCACAGATACGCAGTATTTT.

This chain uses TRBV9 with TRBJ2-1; TRBD2 might be the D (5 bases). V was shortened by 0 bases and J by 0 bases, with 10 bases between the two germline ends. The CDR3 covers 16 residues. Germline values: CDR1 SGDLS, CDR2 YYNGEE. The CDR3 DNA is TGTGCCAGCAGCGTAGGGGGAGCGGACTCCTACAATGAGCAGTTCTTC. Protein product: CASSVGGADSYNEQFF. The full variable domain, completed using reference TRBV9 and TRBJ2-1, is DSGVTQTPKHLITATGQRVTLRCSPRSGDLSVYWYQQSLDQGLQFLIQYYNGEERAKGNILERFSAQQFPDLHSELNLSSLELGDSALYFCASSVGGADSYNEQFFGPGTRLTVL.